This T cell receptor beta chain originates from a study of Graves' ophthalmopathy and Graves' hyperthyroidism. The germline V and J ends were trimmed by 4 bases and 6 bases, with 12 bases remaining between them. Germline V gene sequence: CDR1 DFQATT, CDR2 SNEGSKA (reference sequence). The CDR3 has 12 amino acids. This clonotype was detected a few times. As the template, RNA transcripts were used to amplify TCR beta CDR3 regions. HTBI primers served in a first-round RT-PCR, which a second-round multiplex PCR followed. TCRdb called the multiplex PCR reads again in MiXCR, with one record for every CDR3 protein. Of almost 750,000 distinct CDR3 sequences listed, 35% to 50% are singletons.

The TCR was taken from an adult man with Graves' ophthalmopathy. The chain is built from TRBV20-1 and TRBJ1-2; TRBD1 might be the D (6 bases). The sample taken for sequencing was peripheral blood. CDR3 amino acids: CSAKQGLHGYTF. DNA of the CDR3: TGCAGTGCTAAACAGGGTTTACATGGCTACACCTTC.